Listed here are 2 T cell receptor beta chains from one sample, sequenced in a study of T cell responses to AZD1222 COVID-19 vaccine. The method was immunoSEQ multiplex PCR; TCRdb's version includes in-frame clones alone and lacks a portion of them. The sample includes 150,000 to 200,000 clones, about 89% of them seen just once. The specimen comprised peripheral blood, sampled on day 0 of AZD1222 vaccination. The receptors were sampled from an adult in good health.

This clone was picked up one time. The CDR3 DNA sequence: TGTGCCAGTACCAGAAGGACAGAGAACAATGAGCAGTTCTTC. Translated, it gives CASTRRTENNEQFF. The chain combines TRBV19 with TRBJ2-1; tentative D call: TRBD1 (6 bases). Germline lookup yields CDR1 LNHDA and CDR2 SQIVND (reference sequence). Trimming pared 7 bases from V and 5 bases from J, leaving 15 bases between. The length of the CDR3 is 14 residues.

The CDR3, as DNA: TGTGCCAGCAGCCCGCGCGGCTACAATTCACCCCTCCACTTT. Its protein product is CASSPRGYNSPLHF. This rearrangement joins TRBV9 to TRBJ1-6; no clear D gene. With 4 bases removed from V and 7 bases from J, the gap between germline ends came to 12 bases. CDR3 length: 14 residues. CDR1 is SGDLS and CDR2 is YYNGEE in the germline V gene.